This T cell receptor beta chain was retrieved from a study of Graves' ophthalmopathy and Graves' hyperthyroidism. The table lists this clonotype with many counts. RNA transcripts were the source from which TCR beta CDR3 regions were amplified. Investigators did first-round RT-PCR with HTBI primers, then second-round multiplex PCR. MiXCR, applied by TCRdb to the multiplex PCR reads, yields one record per CDR3 protein. Of about 340,000 distinct CDR3 sequences in the sample, 17% were seen once. Trimming left V 9 bases short and J 0 bases short, with 11 bases between. Germline CDR1 and CDR2: LNHDA and SQIVND (reference sequence). The CDR3 loop spans 13 amino acids. Patients were excluded if they had other autoimmune diseases or uncontrolled infections, and likewise if pregnancy or lactation applied.

This chain uses TRBV19 with TRBJ1-1, with D possibly being TRBD1 (6 bases). The sequence was obtained from an adult man with Graves' ophthalmopathy. Sequencing used peripheral blood. Written as DNA, the CDR3 is TGTGCCAGCGTTCGGACAGTGAACACTGAAGCTTTCTTT. Its protein is CASVRTVNTEAFF.